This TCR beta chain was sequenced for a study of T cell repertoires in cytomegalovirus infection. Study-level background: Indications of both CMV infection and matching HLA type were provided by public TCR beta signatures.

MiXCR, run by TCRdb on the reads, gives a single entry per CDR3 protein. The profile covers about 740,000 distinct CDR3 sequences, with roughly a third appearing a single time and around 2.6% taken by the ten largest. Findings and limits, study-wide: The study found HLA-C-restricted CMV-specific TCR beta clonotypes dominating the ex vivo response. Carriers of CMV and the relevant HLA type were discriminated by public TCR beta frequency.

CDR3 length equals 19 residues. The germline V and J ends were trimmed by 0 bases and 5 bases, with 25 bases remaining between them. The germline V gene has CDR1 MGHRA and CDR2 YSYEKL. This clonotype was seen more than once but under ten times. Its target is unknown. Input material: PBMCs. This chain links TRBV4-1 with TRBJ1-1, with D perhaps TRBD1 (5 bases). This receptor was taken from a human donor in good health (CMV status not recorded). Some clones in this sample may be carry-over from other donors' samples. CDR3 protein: CASSQDGSVWGPRGTEAFF. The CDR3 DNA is TGCGCCAGCAGCCAAGATGGGTCCGTATGGGGACCTAGGGGAACTGAAGCTTTCTTT.